Following are 7 T cell receptor beta chains from one sample sequenced in a study of blood T cell repertoires in COVID-19 (TCRdb year 2020). The method was the immunoSEQ multiplex PCR assay. TCRdb's version of the immuneACCESS table is confined to in-frame rearrangements and falls short of the full clone set. An unresolved V gene accounts for under half of the shortfall where checked; the remainder is of unknown origin. This sample lists 130,000 to 150,000 clones; 88% were detected once. Roughly 1.5% of the sample is taken by the ten largest. The material sequenced was peripheral blood. Every receptor here comes from a woman in her forties or fifties with acute or convalescent COVID-19.

The V gene is TRBV5-1, the J gene TRBJ2-5; D gene uncertain. V gave up 5 bases and J gave up 5 bases, with 13 bases separating them. CDR3 length equals 13 residues. From germline, CDR1 is SGHRS and CDR2 YFSETQ. CDR3 coding DNA: TGCGCCAGCAGTTGGGCCAGTAGGGAGACCCAGTACTTC. Its protein is CASSWASRETQYF.

The J gene is TRBJ2-7, the V gene TRBV30; the D gene is possibly TRBD1 (5 bases). The V end was cut by 4 bases, the J end by 7 bases, with 17 bases between. Germline-derived CDR1 and CDR2 are GTSNPN and SVGIG (reference sequence). The CDR3 spans 13 residues. The chain's CDR3 is CAWTTGSRREQYF. CDR3 bases: TGTGCCTGGACTACAGGTTCTAGAAGGGAGCAGTACTTC.

The chain employs TRBV5-6 and TRBJ2-3, with D perhaps matching TRBD2 (7 bases). CDR1 is SGHDT, CDR2 YYEEEE, per germline. V was trimmed by 4 bases and J by 0 bases, leaving 12 bases between them. CDR3 length equals 15 residues. As DNA, the CDR3 is TGTGCCAGCAGCCGCGGGGGCCTTAGCACAGATACGCAGTATTTT. As protein: CASSRGGLSTDTQYF.

About this clone itself: One end of the junction does not line up with germline, which may come from a read error. The rearrangement links TRBV7-7 to TRBJ2-5, with a possible D match to TRBD2 (7 bases). CDR1 SSHAT and CDR2 FNYEAQ come from the germline V gene (reference sequence). The CDR3 is made up of 16 amino acids. This CDR3 reads CASSLGGAAPGETQYF. The DNA of the CDR3 is TGTGCTAGCAGCTTGGGGGGGGCGGCCCCAGGGGAGACCCAGTACTTC.

The sample holds a few counts of this clone. This chain links TRBV6-4 with TRBJ2-7; D is uncertain. Per the germline V gene, CDR1 is MRHNA and CDR2 is SNTAGT. V lost 10 bases and J 0 bases, leaving 13 bases between the germline ends. The length of the CDR3 is 13 residues. The CDR3 reads CATCQVSSYEQYF. DNA of the CDR3: TGTGCCACCTGCCAGGTGAGCTCCTACGAGCAGTACTTC.

The chain links TRBV4-2 to TRBJ2-1, with 9 bases that match TRBD2. Germline V CDR1 and CDR2: LGHNA, YNFKEQ. V gave up 0 bases and J gave up 6 bases; unmatched junction bases: 6. The CDR3 contains 16 residues. The CDR3 nucleotides read TGTGCCAGCAGCCAAGATGCTAGCGGGGCAGTCAATGAGCAGTTCTTC. It yields the protein CASSQDASGAVNEQFF.

The chain links TRBV29-1 to TRBJ1-1; 9 bases fit TRBD1. Germline V CDR1 and CDR2: SQVTM, ANQGSEA. The CDR3 covers 14 residues. The ends lost 3 bases at V and 1 base at J; junction bases unmatched: 3. The CDR3 sequence is CSVDGTGWNTEAFF. The CDR3 DNA is TGCAGCGTTGACGGGACAGGGTGGAACACTGAAGCTTTCTTT. Drawing the rest from reference TRBV29-1 and TRBJ1-1, the complete variable domain is SAVISQKPSRDICQRGTSLTIQCQVDSQVTMMFWYRQQPGQSLTLIATANQGSEATYESGFVIDKFPISRPNLTFSTLTVSNMSPEDSSIYLCSVDGTGWNTEAFFGQGTRLTVV.